This T cell receptor beta chain originates from a study of radiotherapy plus CTLA-4 blockade in lung cancer. Study-level information: Among patients, less than 20% showed objective responses, and 31% had disease control.

CDR3 length equals 16 residues. The germline V gene has CDR1 MDHEN and CDR2 SYDVKM. J gave up 0 bases and V 2 bases, and 2 bases lay outside the gene matches. Data came from immunoSEQ multiplex PCR; TCRdb stores just in-frame clones and leaves some out. The table includes about 53,000 clones, about 83% detected once. Here the sequenced sample was peripheral blood, taken from a patient treated with radiotherapy plus ipilimumab. This sequence originates from a human donor with non-small cell lung cancer whose response to radiotherapy plus ipilimumab could not be evaluated. V usage is TRBV28 and J usage is TRBJ2-1; 9 bases match TRBD1. The CDR3 loop reads CASSLLTGGSYNEQFF. In nucleotides, the CDR3 is TGTGCCAGCAGTTTACTGACAGGGGGCTCCTACAATGAGCAGTTCTTC.